Listed below are T cell receptor beta chains from one sample, sequenced in a study of blood T cell repertoires in COVID-19. Sequencing used immunoSEQ multiplex PCR; TCRdb keeps in-frame clones, though not all of them. The sample records more than 200,000 clones, 80% to 90% being singletons. Source material: PBMCs or T cells enriched from blood (not recorded which). All receptors derive from a woman in her twenties or thirties who had been exposed to COVID-19. The CDR3 runs from the conserved cysteine through the conserved F or W. The D gene is left open where the match is weak. Size is stated for part of the rows, as once, few or many counts, or as a class when the clone is expanded.

cdr3_aa,cdr3_nt,d_call,j_call,v_call,clone_size
CASSLVTTAGNEKLFF,TGTGCCAGCAGCTTAGTGACTACAGCGGGTAATGAAAAACTGTTTTTT,NA,TRBJ1-4,TRBV7-9,NA
CASRGQGVTEAFF,TGTGCCAGCCGGGGACAGGGGGTGACTGAAGCTTTCTTT,TRBD1,TRBJ1-1,TRBV27,NA
CASSSEGHFYEQYF,TGTGCCAGCAGCTCCGAGGGACACTTCTACGAGCAGTACTTC,NA,TRBJ2-7,TRBV7-9,NA
CASSTGQRGNEQFF,TGCGCCAGCAGCACGGGACAGCGTGGCAATGAGCAGTTCTTC,TRBD1,TRBJ2-1,TRBV5-1,NA
CASSLGQGGNQPQHF,TGCGCCAGCAGCTTGGGACAGGGGGGCAATCAGCCCCAGCATTTT,TRBD1,TRBJ1-5,TRBV5-1,few
CASSLDGQGIYEQYF,TGTGCCAGCAGCTTAGATGGTCAGGGGATCTACGAGCAGTACTTC,NA,TRBJ2-7,TRBV11-2,few
CASSRDLADTGELFF,TGTGCCAGCAGCCGAGATCTAGCGGACACCGGGGAGCTGTTTTTT,TRBD2,TRBJ2-2,TRBV7-6,once
CASSLGPDQPQHF,TGTGCCAGCAGCTTAGGGCCAGATCAGCCCCAGCATTTT,NA,TRBJ1-5,TRBV11-2,NA
CASSQVQGSYEQYF,TGCGCCAGCAGCCAAGTCCAGGGTTCCTACGAGCAGTACTTC,NA,TRBJ2-7,TRBV4-1,NA
CASPFGGSGELFF,TGTGCCAGCCCGTTCGGAGGCAGCGGGGAGCTGTTTTTT,NA,TRBJ2-2,TRBV7-9,NA
CASSPSTSFGQFF,TGTGCCAGTAGTCCTTCGACTAGTTTCGGGCAGTTCTTC,NA,TRBJ2-1,TRBV19,NA
CASSLFVGGNYGYTF,TGTGCCAGCAGCTTATTTGTAGGGGGCAACTATGGCTACACCTTC,TRBD1,TRBJ1-2,TRBV7-9,NA
CSVEMGGTSDGNYGYTF,TGCAGCGTTGAAATGGGGGGAACGTCGGACGGTAACTATGGCTACACCTTC,NA,TRBJ1-2,TRBV29-1,once
CASSSQVPYNSPLHF,TGTGCCAGCAGTTCCCAGGTTCCCTATAATTCACCCCTCCACTTT,NA,TRBJ1-6,TRBV2,NA
CASSLGSGGSPQHF,TGTGCCAGCAGCTTGGGTTCGGGGGGGTCCCCCCAGCATTTT,NA,TRBJ1-5,TRBV5-6,NA
CASSHVLAGVQVYNEQFF,TGCGCCAGCAGCCATGTACTAGCGGGAGTACAGGTATACAATGAGCAGTTCTTC,TRBD2,TRBJ2-1,TRBV4-1,once
CSVEKGGGAEAFF,TGCAGCGTTGAAAAGGGGGGAGGGGCTGAAGCTTTCTTT,NA,TRBJ1-1,TRBV29-1,NA
CASSPRTSGNGELFF,TGTGCCAGCAGCCCCAGGACTAGCGGGAACGGGGAGCTGTTTTTT,TRBD2,TRBJ2-2,TRBV7-2,NA
CASSLGGSGSTDTQYF,TGCGCCAGCAGCTTGGGTGGTAGCGGGAGTACAGATACGCAGTATTTT,TRBD2,TRBJ2-3,TRBV5-1,NA
CASSLVEFRSDPSGSYNEQFF,TGCGCCAGCAGCTTGGTAGAGTTCCGGTCTGACCCTAGCGGGAGTTACAATGAGCAGTTCTTC,TRBD2,TRBJ2-1,TRBV5-1,NA
CASSDPGLAGGSDTQYF,TGCGCCAGCAGTGATCCCGGACTAGCGGGAGGCTCAGATACGCAGTATTTT,TRBD2,TRBJ2-3,TRBV10-2,NA
CASSYPQATNEKLFF,TGTGCCAGCAGTTATCCGCAGGCAACTAATGAAAAACTGTTTTTT,NA,TRBJ1-4,TRBV6-6,NA
CASSFRQNTEAFF,TGTGCCAGCAGTTTTAGACAGAACACTGAAGCTTTCTTT,NA,TRBJ1-1,TRBV12-3/TRBV12-4,NA
CASSLPGTNTEAFF,TGTGCCAGCAGCTTACCCGGGACTAACACTGAAGCTTTCTTT,NA,TRBJ1-1,TRBV7-2,NA
CASSEFMRRAMNTEAFF,TGTGCCAGCAGTGAATTTATGAGGAGGGCTATGAACACTGAAGCTTTCTTT,NA,TRBJ1-1,TRBV2,NA
CASSWTGREQYF,TGTGCCAGCAGTTGGACAGGGCGCGAGCAGTACTTC,TRBD1,TRBJ2-7,TRBV5-6,NA
CASSGSRTGINYEQYF,TGTGCCAGCAGCGGATCGCGTACAGGGATCAACTACGAGCAGTACTTC,NA,TRBJ2-7,TRBV27,NA
CASSVDPGGSAAFF,TGTGCCAGCAGCGTAGATCCGGGAGGGTCAGCAGCTTTCTTT,NA,TRBJ1-1,TRBV9,NA
CASSLNGNTEAFF,TGTGCCAGCAGTTTAAACGGGAACACTGAAGCTTTCTTT,NA,TRBJ1-1,TRBV12-3/TRBV12-4,few
CASSSKIRGPDTEAFF,TGTGCCAGCAGCTCCAAGATCAGGGGGCCAGACACTGAAGCTTTCTTT,TRBD1,TRBJ1-1,TRBV7-3,NA
CASSPKNIQYF,TGTGCCAGTTCCCCAAAAAACATTCAGTACTTC,NA,TRBJ2-4,TRBV28,NA
CASRPGQGGSPLHF,TGTGCCAGCAGGCCGGGACAGGGAGGCTCACCCCTCCACTTT,TRBD1,TRBJ1-6,TRBV6-5,NA
CASKSSGVGDEQFF,TGCGCCAGCAAGAGCTCGGGAGTAGGTGATGAGCAGTTCTTC,NA,TRBJ2-1,TRBV4-1,NA
CASSQTGTSGSYEQYF,TGTGCCAGCAGCCAAACCGGGACTAGCGGGAGCTACGAGCAGTACTTC,TRBD2,TRBJ2-7,TRBV4-2,NA
CASSELRTAYGYTF,TGTGCCAGCAGTGAGTTGAGGACAGCCTATGGCTACACCTTC,NA,TRBJ1-2,TRBV6-1,NA
CASSLGTKHNEQFF,TGTGCCAGCAGCTTGGGGACAAAGCACAATGAGCAGTTCTTC,NA,TRBJ2-1,TRBV11-1,once